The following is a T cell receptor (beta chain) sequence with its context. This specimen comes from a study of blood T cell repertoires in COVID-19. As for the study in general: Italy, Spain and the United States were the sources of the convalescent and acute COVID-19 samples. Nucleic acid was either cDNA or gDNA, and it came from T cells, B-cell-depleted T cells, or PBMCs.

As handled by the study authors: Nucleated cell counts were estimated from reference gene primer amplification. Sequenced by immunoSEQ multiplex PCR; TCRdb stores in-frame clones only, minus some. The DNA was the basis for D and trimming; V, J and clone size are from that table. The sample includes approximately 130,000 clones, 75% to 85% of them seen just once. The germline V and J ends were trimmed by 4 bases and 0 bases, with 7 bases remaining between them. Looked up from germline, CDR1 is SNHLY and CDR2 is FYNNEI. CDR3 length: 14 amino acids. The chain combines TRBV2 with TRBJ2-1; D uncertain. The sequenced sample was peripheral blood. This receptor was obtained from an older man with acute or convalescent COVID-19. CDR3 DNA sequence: TGTGCCAGCAGTGGACACAGCTCCTACAATGAGCAGTTCTTC. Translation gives CASSGHSSYNEQFF.